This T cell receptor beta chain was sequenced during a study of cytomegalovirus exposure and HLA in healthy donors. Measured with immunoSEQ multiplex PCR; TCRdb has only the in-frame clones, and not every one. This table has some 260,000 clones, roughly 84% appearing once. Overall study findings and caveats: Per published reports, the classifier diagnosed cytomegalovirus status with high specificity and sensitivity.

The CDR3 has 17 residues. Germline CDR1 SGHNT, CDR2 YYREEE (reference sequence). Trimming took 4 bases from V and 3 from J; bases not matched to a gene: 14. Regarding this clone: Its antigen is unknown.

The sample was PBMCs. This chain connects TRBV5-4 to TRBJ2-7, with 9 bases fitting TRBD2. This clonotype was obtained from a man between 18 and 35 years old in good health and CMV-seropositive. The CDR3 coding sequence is TGTGCCAGCAGCCCACCGGAATTGCGGGAGGGAAGCTACGAGCAGTACTTC. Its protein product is CASSPPELREGSYEQYF.